Here is one TCR beta chain with its context. What it binds is not known. Germline loops: CDR1 MNHNY, CDR2 SVGAGI (reference sequence). The CDR3 totals 13 residues. Trimming removed 6 bases at V and 7 bases at J, with 13 bases between. These data are taken from a study of OX40 agonist ivuxolimab in advanced cancers. General study points: The antigens recognized by the expanded peripheral T cells, that is their antigen specificity, were not determined.

Measured with immunoSEQ multiplex PCR; TCRdb has only the in-frame clones, and not every one. The table has about 95,000 clones, about 88% seen once. The chain has TRBV6-6 and TRBJ1-5; tentatively, D is TRBD1 (6 bases). The receptor was derived from an adult with an advanced solid tumor such as melanoma, head and neck, liver or kidney cancer. The material sequenced was CD4+ or CD8+ T cells sorted from blood, taken in a trial of the OX40 agonist ivuxolimab. As DNA, the CDR3 is TGTGCCAGCAGACAACAGGGAGAACAGCCCCAGCATTTT. It encodes CASRQQGEQPQHF.